Listed below are T cell receptor beta chains from one sample, sequenced in a study of blood T cell repertoires in COVID-19. Method: immunoSEQ multiplex PCR; TCRdb's copy keeps in-frame clones and lacks some. The sample lists fewer than 200,000 clones; 83% were seen once. What was sequenced was peripheral blood. These TCRs come from a woman in her 70s who had recovered from COVID-19. The CDR3 runs from the conserved cysteine through the conserved F or W. A D gene is named only where the DNA matches it firmly. The size of a clone is reported for some rows only, either as once, few or many, or as a class for expanded clones.

v_gene,d_gene,j_gene,abundance,CDR3nt,CDR3aa
TRBV6-5,TRBD2,TRBJ2-5,-,TGTGCCAGCAGTTACTCGAGCGGGAGGCGGCGGGAGACCCAGTACTTC,CASSYSSGRRRETQYF
TRBV5-4,-,TRBJ2-1,-,TGTGCCAGCAGCGACAGGCCGAGCTCCTACAATGAGCAGTTCTTC,CASSDRPSSYNEQFF
TRBV4-1,-,TRBJ2-7,-,TGCGCCAGCAGCCAACGAACTACCTACGAGCAGTACTTC,CASSQRTTYEQYF
TRBV24-1,TRBD2,TRBJ2-1,-,TGTGCCACCGGGACTAGTGGGTATGAGCAGTTCTTC,CATGTSGYEQFF
TRBV18,-,TRBJ2-7,-,TGTGCCAGCTCACCACAGACAGCCTCTTCCTACGAGCAGTACTTC,CASSPQTASSYEQYF
TRBV6-1,TRBD2,TRBJ2-3,-,TGTGCCAGCAGTGGAGCGGGAGGGAGAGATACGCAGTATTTT,CASSGAGGRDTQYF
TRBV7-2,TRBD2,TRBJ2-5,-,TGTGCCAGCAGCCAGACGGGTTCCGCGGGAGGGTGGGAGACCCAGTACTTC,CASSQTGSAGGWETQYF
TRBV6-5,-,TRBJ1-6,-,TGTGCCAGCAGTTTGGGCAGATCTAATTCACCCCTCCACTTT,CASSLGRSNSPLHF
TRBV6-4,TRBD2,TRBJ2-7,-,TGTGCCGCACCCTGGCGGGAGGTTTCCTACGAGCAGTACTTC,CAAPWREVSYEQYF
TRBV29-1,-,TRBJ2-2,-,TGCAGCGTTGAGTCGGACACCGGGGAGCTGTTTTTT,CSVESDTGELFF
TRBV5-4,-,TRBJ2-3,-,TGTGCCAGCAGCCCAAGGGGTGGCACAGATACGCAGTATTTT,CASSPRGGTDTQYF
TRBV7-8,-,TRBJ1-5,-,TGTGCCAGCAGCTTTTTGTTAGGGGGGGGTCAGCCCCAGCATTTT,CASSFLLGGGQPQHF
TRBV5-1,-,TRBJ2-2,-,TGCGCCAGCAGCTTGCAAGGGGGGGCGAACACCGGGGAGCTGTTTTTT,CASSLQGGANTGELFF
TRBV4-1,TRBD1,TRBJ2-5,-,TGCGCCAGCAGCCAAGGGACAGGGGGAGAGACCCAGTACTTC,CASSQGTGGETQYF
TRBV11-2,-,TRBJ2-7,-,TGTGCCAGCAGCCCGGGTCTCGAGCAGTACTTC,CASSPGLEQYF
TRBV27,TRBD1,TRBJ2-6,-,TGTGCCAGCACCATAGGGACAGCTGGGGCCAACGTCCTGACTTTC,CASTIGTAGANVLTF
TRBV7-8,TRBD2,TRBJ2-6,-,TGTGCCAGCAGCAAAACGGGGGGGTCCCCTGGGGCCAACGTCCTGACTTTC,CASSKTGGSPGANVLTF
TRBV27,TRBD1,TRBJ1-2,-,TGTGCCAGCAGTTTCCATGACAGGGTTGAGGGCTACACCTTC,CASSFHDRVEGYTF
TRBV19,-,TRBJ1-4,-,TGTGCCAGTACCCCCATGGGGGCGGCAGATAATGAAAAACTGTTTTTT,CASTPMGAADNEKLFF
TRBV7-2,-,TRBJ1-1,-,TGTGCCAGCAGCTCACCGGGGGGCGCTGAAGCTTTCTTT,CASSSPGGAEAFF
TRBV18,TRBD1,TRBJ2-7,-,TGTGCCAGCTCACCCCAGGGACAGGGAAACCTCTACGAGCAGTACTTC,CASSPQGQGNLYEQYF
TRBV7-6,TRBD1,TRBJ2-1,once,TGTGCCAGCAGCTCCCCCCGGACAGGGGGGTTCAATGAGCAGTTCTTC,CASSSPRTGGFNEQFF
TRBV5-1,-,TRBJ1-4,-,TGCGCCAGCAGCCCGACAGGCCTAACTAATGAAAAACTGTTTTTT,CASSPTGLTNEKLFF
TRBV19,-,TRBJ1-4,-,TGTGCCAGTAGTATTGGAAGACCCGCGGCTAATGAAAAACTGTTTTTT,CASSIGRPAANEKLFF
TRBV18,TRBD1,TRBJ1-4,-,TGTGCCAGCTCCCTTGGACAGGATGAAAAACTGTTTTTT,CASSLGQDEKLFF
TRBV7-6,TRBD2,TRBJ2-5,-,TGTGCCAGCAGCCTACTAGCGGGGGCGTCCCAAGAGACCCAGTACTTC,CASSLLAGASQETQYF
TRBV19,TRBD1,TRBJ1-1,-,TGTGCCAGTAGTACCACAGGGGTTGGCACTGAAGCTTTCTTT,CASSTTGVGTEAFF
TRBV5-1,TRBD2,TRBJ2-5,-,TGCGCCAGCAGCTTGGGTCCGTGGGAGGGCCAAGAGACCCAGTACTTC,CASSLGPWEGQETQYF
TRBV19,-,TRBJ2-4,-,TGTGCCAGTAGTATGTCCCCGCGGGGCAACATTCAGTACTTC,CASSMSPRGNIQYF
TRBV28,-,TRBJ1-1,-,TGTGCCAGCAGTGGGCCGGAGAACACTGAAGCTTTCTTT,CASSGPENTEAFF
TRBV6-8,TRBD2,TRBJ2-3,-,TGTGCCAGCAGTTACCGTTCTAGCGGTCCAAACGGCACAGATACGCAGTATTTT,CASSYRSSGPNGTDTQYF
TRBV5-6,-,TRBJ2-4,-,TGTGCCAGCAGCCCAGGGGTGGTCAAAAACATTCAGTACTTC,CASSPGVVKNIQYF
TRBV7-3,-,TRBJ1-1,once,TGTGCCAGCAGCTTTGGACCGGTGCAGGGCACTGAAGCTTTCTTT,CASSFGPVQGTEAFF
TRBV5-1,TRBD2,TRBJ2-5,-,TGCGCCAGCAGGATGGCGGGGGGCCTTTTGGAGACCCAGTACTTC,CASRMAGGLLETQYF
TRBV15,-,TRBJ1-2,-,TGTGCCACCAGCAGAGTTCGGAACAGTCCCAACTATGGCTACACCTTC,CATSRVRNSPNYGYTF
TRBV5-1,-,TRBJ1-3,many,TGCGCCAGCAGCCCGCAGGGCGTCTCTGGAAACACCATATATTTT,CASSPQGVSGNTIYF
TRBV18,TRBD1,TRBJ2-7,-,TGTGCCAGCTCCCCGACAGGGGGGCTATACGAGCAGTACTTC,CASSPTGGLYEQYF
TRBV5-1,TRBD2,TRBJ2-4,-,TGCGCCAGCAGCGTACGTAGCGGGAGGGGAAACATTCAGTACTTC,CASSVRSGRGNIQYF
TRBV15,TRBD2,TRBJ2-1,-,TGTGCCACCAGCACCCTGGGGGGGGATGAGCAGTTCTTC,CATSTLGGDEQFF
TRBV5-4,-,TRBJ2-1,once,TGTGCCAGCAGCCTGGGAAGCGGAACTTACAATGAGCAGTTCTTC,CASSLGSGTYNEQFF
TRBV7-6,TRBD2,TRBJ2-7,-,TGTGCCAGCAGCCCTAGGTTCGAGCGGGAGGGCGAGCAGTACTTC,CASSPRFEREGEQYF
TRBV4-3,-,TRBJ2-1,-,TGCGCCAGCAGCCAATCGACTTTAGACTCCTACAATGAGCAGTTCTTC,CASSQSTLDSYNEQFF
TRBV4-1,TRBD2,TRBJ2-1,-,TGCGCCAGCAGCCAAGAGGGCGTCCCGGGACTAGCGGGGGTCCCCTTGCGGCAGTTCTTC,CASSQEGVPGLAGVPLRQFF
TRBV7-7,TRBD2,TRBJ2-1,-,TGTGCCAGCAGCTTTGGGGGTAGCGGGAGTGGGAATGAGCAGTTCTTC,CASSFGGSGSGNEQFF
TRBV19,-,TRBJ1-1,-,TGTGCCAGTAGTACCACAGGGATGAACACTGAAGCTTTCTTT,CASSTTGMNTEAFF
TRBV6-5,-,TRBJ2-2,-,TGTGCCAGCAGTTATGGGAGTAGAAGCACCGGGGAGCTGTTTTTT,CASSYGSRSTGELFF
TRBV18,-,TRBJ2-5,-,TGTGCCAGCTCACCGGGGACACCAAAAGAGACCCAGTACTTC,CASSPGTPKETQYF
TRBV5-6,-,TRBJ1-5,-,TGTGCCAGCAGCTTTTGGCAGGCAGGCAATCAGCCCCAGCATTTT,CASSFWQAGNQPQHF
TRBV7-6,TRBD2,TRBJ2-5,-,TGTGCCAGCAGCCCGGGACTAGCGGGCCTACAAGAGACCCAGTACTTC,CASSPGLAGLQETQYF